A single sample gave rise to the 5 T cell receptor beta chains below, sequenced in a study of blood T cell repertoires in COVID-19. Sequencing was performed with immunoSEQ multiplex PCR; in TCRdb, only in-frame clones are kept and a portion is missing. The sample records 100,000 to 150,000 clones, approximately 88% being singletons. The sequenced material came from peripheral blood. Source of these receptors: a man aged 45-65 years with acute or convalescent COVID-19.

The chain carries TRBV29-1 and TRBJ2-1, with unresolved D. CDR1 is SQVTM and CDR2 is ANQGSEA in the germline V gene. The V end was cut by 5 bases, the J end by 0 bases, with 14 bases between. The CDR3 sequence is 15 residues long. CDR3 sequence: CSVSLRQSSYNEQFF. CDR3 DNA: TGCAGCGTTTCCCTGAGGCAGAGCTCCTACAATGAGCAGTTCTTC.

This clone was observed once. The chain uses TRBV5-1 and TRBJ1-3; possibly TRBD1 for D (5 bases). The ends were cut back, 2 bases at V and 3 bases at J, with 9 bases in the middle. Germline CDR1 is SGHRS and CDR2 is YFSETQ. CDR3 length equals 14 residues. The DNA of the CDR3 is TGCGCCAGCAGCTTTGGGCAGGGTGGAAACACCATATATTTT. Translating it yields CASSFGQGGNTIYF.

The rearrangement joins TRBV30 to TRBJ1-1; unclear D gene. This CDR3 has 13 residues. Germline loops: CDR1 GTSNPN, CDR2 SVGIG (reference sequence). V gave up 0 bases and J gave up 3 bases, with 8 bases separating them. CDR3: CAWSVGFDTEAFF. The CDR3, as DNA: TGTGCCTGGAGTGTGGGCTTTGACACTGAAGCTTTCTTT.

The rearrangement uses TRBV10-3 and TRBJ1-4; no clear D. Germline V gene lookup returns CDR1 ENHRY and CDR2 SYGVKD. Trimming pared 4 bases from V and 8 bases from J, leaving 11 bases between. This CDR3 has 13 amino acids. The CDR3 nucleotides are TGTGCCATCAGTGTAGGAGTTGGAGAAAAACTGTTTTTT. Translated, it gives CAISVGVGEKLFF.

This clone was seen more than once but under ten times. V gene TRBV7-9 combines with J gene TRBJ2-2; perhaps TRBD1 as D (6 bases). From germline, CDR1 is SEHNR and CDR2 FQNEAQ (reference sequence). This CDR3 is 14 amino acids long. Trimming removed 5 bases at V and 4 bases at J, with 11 bases between. The CDR3 sequence: CASSETRGTGELFF. As DNA, the CDR3 is TGTGCCAGCAGCGAAACCAGGGGCACCGGGGAGCTGTTTTTT.